This T cell receptor beta chain came from a study of T cells in Graves' hyperthyroidism and ophthalmopathy. The CDR3 runs 14 residues. Germline V gene sequence: CDR1 MNHEY, CDR2 SMNVEV (reference sequence). The V end was cut by 5 bases, the J end by 3 bases, with 13 bases between. This clonotype has at least ten counts. From RNA transcripts, TCR beta CDR3 regions were amplified. The primer set for the first-round RT-PCR of the TCR CDR3 was HTBI. TCRdb called the multiplex PCR reads again in MiXCR, with one record for every CDR3 protein. The sample yields around 300,000 distinct CDR3 sequences, roughly an eighth seen once.

The source material was blood. The chain links TRBV27 to TRBJ1-2; D possibly corresponds to TRBD1 (6 bases). The receptor was derived from a woman in her 40s with Graves' hyperthyroidism. The CDR3 nucleotides are TGTGCCAGCAGTCCGCAGGGGTTCGACTATGGCTACACCTTC. Its protein product is CASSPQGFDYGYTF.